This T cell receptor (beta chain) stems from a study of blood T cell repertoires in COVID-19. Across the study: The United States, Italy and Spain supplied acute and convalescent COVID-19 samples.

As concerns this clone: The same CDR3 can be traced to other DNA sequences in this sample.

The CDR3 has 14 residues. V shed 0 bases, J shed 3 bases, and the junction held 0 bases outside the gene matches. CDR1 is SGHRS, CDR2 YFSETQ, per germline. Generated by immunoSEQ multiplex PCR, the TCRdb table keeps only in-frame clones and is missing some. Of about 250,000 clones listed, around 88% are singletons. The TCR sequence derives from a man older than 75 with acute or convalescent COVID-19. The rearrangement joins TRBV5-1 to TRBJ1-2, with 9 bases that match TRBD1. The sample was peripheral blood. CDR3 protein: CASSLGQGDYGYTF. The CDR3 DNA sequence: TGCGCCAGCAGCTTGGGACAGGGGGACTATGGCTACACCTTC.